Presented here are 25 T cell receptor beta chains from one specimen sequenced in a study of Graves' ophthalmopathy and Graves' hyperthyroidism. As the template, RNA transcripts were used to amplify TCR beta CDR3 regions. First-round RT-PCR with HTBI primers preceded a second-round multiplex PCR. A single record per CDR3 protein comes from TCRdb applying MiXCR to the multiplex PCR reads. This sample has around 670,000 distinct CDR3 sequences, with roughly two fifths found just once. The sequenced material came from peripheral blood. The source is an adult man with Graves' ophthalmopathy.

In its sample, this clonotype was seen a few times. V and J are TRBV9 and TRBJ2-7, with TRBD1 matching 8 bases. J lost 3 bases, V lost 4 bases, and 6 bases had no gene match. The germline CDR1 and CDR2 sequences are SGDLS and YYNGEE. This CDR3 has 14 amino acids. CDR3: CASSRDRRIYEQYF. Written as DNA, the CDR3 is TGTGCCAGCAGCCGGGACAGGCGTATCTACGAGCAGTACTTC.

This clonotype was seen more than once but under ten times. The chain uses TRBV11-2 and TRBJ1-5; D not certain. The CDR3 runs 16 residues. The ends were cut back, 5 bases at V and 3 bases at J, with 17 bases in the middle. Germline loops: CDR1 SGHAT, CDR2 FQNNGV. The CDR3 is CASSQILSPNNQPQHF. CDR3 DNA sequence: TGTGCCAGCAGCCAGATACTTTCGCCGAACAATCAGCCCCAGCATTTT.

The J gene is TRBJ1-2, the V gene TRBV7-9, with 10 bases matching TRBD1. Germline V gene data show CDR1 as SEHNR and CDR2 as FQNEAQ (reference sequence). This CDR3 region has 17 residues. The trim removed 1 base at V and 5 bases at J, leaving 10 bases unmatched. The chain's CDR3 is CASSLVPGQGNSYGYTF. In DNA form, the CDR3 reads TGTGCCAGCAGCTTAGTGCCGGGACAGGGGAATTCTTATGGCTACACCTTC.

The V and J genes are TRBV7-2 and TRBJ2-7; no definite D call. The CDR3 spans 16 residues. Per germline, CDR1 SGHTA and CDR2 FQGNSA. V dropped 0 bases and J dropped 2 bases, with 14 bases sitting between them. CDR3 sequence (DNA): TGTGCCAGCAGCTTAGCGTCGGCAGGTCCCCCCTACGAGCAGTACTTC. This sequence encodes CASSLASAGPPYEQYF.

V gene TRBV9 combines with J gene TRBJ2-7; TRBD1 might be the D (6 bases). Germline loops: CDR1 SGDLS, CDR2 YYNGEE. The V end was cut by 4 bases, the J end by 2 bases, with 16 bases between. This CDR3 region has 15 residues. DNA of the CDR3: TGTGCCAGCAGCCCTCAGACAGGATCCACCTACGAGCAGTACTTC. It translates to CASSPQTGSTYEQYF.

This clonotype has at least ten counts. The rearrangement joins TRBV29-1 to TRBJ2-5; tentatively, D is TRBD2 (6 bases). CDR1 is SQVTM and CDR2 is ANQGSEA in the germline V gene. Trimming removed 3 bases from V and 1 base from J, with 21 bases in between. The CDR3 is 17 residues long. In nucleotides, the CDR3 is TGCAGCGTTGACGGGGGACGGGCACAATTCGGCCAAGAGACCCAGTACTTC. Translating it yields CSVDGGRAQFGQETQYF.

The table lists this clonotype with a few counts. The gene calls are TRBV9 and TRBJ2-5, with D perhaps TRBD1 (5 bases). CDR3 length: 16 amino acids. V was trimmed by 1 base and J by 2 bases, leaving 15 bases between them. Germline assignment: CDR1 SGDLS and CDR2 YYNGEE. The CDR3 coding sequence is TGTGCCAGCAGCGTATCTCCCCAGGGTGGGCAAGAGACCCAGTACTTC. It specifies CASSVSPQGGQETQYF. Full variable domain (outside the CDR3, taken from reference TRBV9 and TRBJ2-5): DSGVTQTPKHLITATGQRVTLRCSPRSGDLSVYWYQQSLDQGLQFLIQYYNGEERAKGNILERFSAQQFPDLHSELNLSSLELGDSALYFCASSVSPQGGQETQYFGPGTRLLVL.

This clonotype was observed many times. CDR3 amino acids: CASSLAIFGPSDTEAFF. For the CDR3, the DNA is TGTGCCAGCAGCTTAGCGATCTTCGGGCCCAGCGACACTGAAGCTTTCTTT. The chain employs TRBV7-6 and TRBJ1-1, with D hard to call. Germline loops: CDR1 SGHVS, CDR2 FNYEAQ. Trimming shortened V by 0 bases and J by 3 bases, and 17 bases separated the two germline ends. This CDR3 is 17 amino acids long.

In this sample, this clonotype turned up many times. The J gene is TRBJ1-6, the V gene TRBV7-2; D uncertain. Trimming removed 0 bases from V and 7 bases from J, with 10 bases in between. Germline V gene sequence: CDR1 SGHTA, CDR2 FQGNSA. The CDR3 contains 15 residues. CDR3 bases: TGTGCCAGCAGCTTAGCGCGAGGGTGGAATTCACCCCTCCACTTT. Translating gives CASSLARGWNSPLHF.

This clonotype has a count of ten or more. This chain joins TRBV7-9 and TRBJ2-7; a weak D match, TRBD2 (6 bases). CDR3 length: 13 residues. The V end was cut by 2 bases, the J end by 3 bases, with 8 bases between. Looked up from germline, CDR1 is SEHNR and CDR2 is FQNEAQ (reference sequence). The CDR3 DNA is TGTGCCAGCAGCTTACACGGGGGCTACGAGCAGTACTTC. Translation gives CASSLHGGYEQYF.

This clonotype was seen repeatedly, ten times or more. The chain carries TRBV12-3 or TRBV12-4 and TRBJ1-6; D is ambiguous. This CDR3 comprises 13 residues. Trimming removed 6 bases at V and 6 bases at J, with 9 bases between. CDR3 residues: CASSRALNSPLHF. For the CDR3, the DNA is TGTGCCAGCAGCCGGGCCCTTAATTCACCCCTCCACTTT.

This clonotype has a count of ten or more. This chain links TRBV7-2 with TRBJ2-7, with TRBD1 matching over 8 bases. Per germline, CDR1 SGHTA and CDR2 FQGNSA. The V and J ends lost 3 bases and 6 bases, in that order; junction bases with no gene match: 1. CDR3 length: 12 residues. CDR3 sequence: CASSFDRGEQYF. The CDR3 DNA reads TGTGCCAGCAGCTTTGACAGGGGCGAGCAGTACTTC.

The chain joins TRBV20-1 to TRBJ1-5; 7 bases fit TRBD1. V lost 7 bases and J lost 1; bases outside the gene matches: 4. Germline V lookup: CDR1 DFQATT, CDR2 SNEGSKA (reference sequence). The CDR3 is made up of 13 amino acids. CDR3: CSVQGTSNQPQHF. The CDR3 bases are TGCAGTGTACAGGGGACCAGCAATCAGCCCCAGCATTTT.

This clonotype showed up just once. The chain is built from TRBV27 and TRBJ1-1; D is unresolved. Trimming left V 2 bases short and J 6 bases short, with 10 bases between. Germline CDR1 MNHEY, CDR2 SMNVEV (reference sequence). The CDR3 runs 13 residues. The CDR3 DNA follows: TGTGCCAGCAGTTTAAGATCGGGAGCTGAAGCTTTCTTT. Encoded protein: CASSLRSGAEAFF.

This chain connects TRBV20-1 to TRBJ2-7, with D possibly called TRBD1 or TRBD2 (5 bases each). Trimming cost V 6 bases and J 2 bases, with 17 bases left between them. CDR3 length: 14 residues. The germline gives CDR1 DFQATT, CDR2 SNEGSKA (reference sequence). The CDR3 region is CSARGAVRTYEQYF. In DNA, the CDR3 is TGCAGTGCCCGAGGGGCAGTGCGGACCTACGAGCAGTACTTC.

This chain uses TRBV7-9 with TRBJ2-6; D may match TRBD1 or TRBD2 (5 bases each). The CDR3 runs to 16 residues. The germline CDR1 and CDR2 sequences are SEHNR and FQNEAQ (reference sequence). V dropped 5 bases and J dropped 11 bases, with 22 bases sitting between them. Here the CDR3 DNA reads TGTGCCAGCAGCGGAAGTGGGGCTCCCGGGACCTACGTCCTGACTTTC. Residues: CASSGSGAPGTYVLTF.

This chain connects TRBV6-1 to TRBJ2-5; D may be TRBD2 (5 bases). CDR3 size: 12 residues. V gave up 5 bases and J gave up 8 bases, with 12 bases separating them. Germline CDR1 MNHNS, CDR2 SASEGT. The CDR3 DNA reads as TGTGCCAGCAGTAAATGGACTGTTACCCAGTACTTC. Residues: CASSKWTVTQYF.

This clonotype was recorded a few times. The rearrangement links TRBV12-3 or TRBV12-4 to TRBJ1-3; no clear D gene. The CDR3 has 13 amino acids. V was clipped by 3 bases and J by 5 bases, with 8 bases between them. The DNA of the CDR3 is TGTGCCAGCAGTTTGGCAAGCCGAAACACCATATATTTT. It yields the protein CASSLASRNTIYF.

The rearrangement links TRBV11-2 to TRBJ2-5; 12 bases map to TRBD2. This CDR3 is built from 17 residues. Trimming at V came to 6 bases and at J to 5 bases, leaving 13 bases not matched to a gene. Per the germline V gene, CDR1 is SGHAT and CDR2 is FQNNGV. This CDR3 reads CASSPRASGRAQETQYF. DNA of the CDR3: TGTGCCAGCAGTCCCCGGGCTAGCGGGAGGGCCCAGGAGACCCAGTACTTC. The full variable domain, rest sourced from reference TRBV11-2 and TRBJ2-5, is EAGVAQSPRYKIIEKRQSVAFWCNPISGHATLYWYQQILGQGPKLLIQFQNNGVVDDSQLPKDRFSAERLKGVDSTLKIQPAKLEDSAVYLCASSPRASGRAQETQYFGPGTRLLVL.

This chain uses TRBV10-3 with TRBJ2-7; TRBD2 aligns across 8 bases. Germline CDR1 is ENHRY and CDR2 is SYGVKD. Trimming removed 10 bases from V and 6 bases from J; junction bases left unmatched: 17. The CDR3 contains 15 residues. CDR3 nucleotide sequence: TGTGCCACCAGGGCGTGGACTAGCACAGTCGGCGAGCAGTACTTC. Its protein is CATRAWTSTVGEQYF.

The genes are TRBV29-1 and TRBJ1-2; possibly TRBD1 for D (6 bases). Per the germline V gene, CDR1 is SQVTM and CDR2 is ANQGSEA. The CDR3 covers 12 residues. V was clipped by 8 bases and J by 6 bases, with 16 bases between them. CDR3 amino acids: CSRDWAGDGYTF. The CDR3 DNA is TGCAGCAGAGATTGGGCAGGGGATGGCTACACCTTC.

The CDR3: CASSGAGRSIGYTF. The CDR3 nucleotides read TGTGCCAGCAGTGGAGCGGGCAGATCTATTGGCTACACCTTC. The chain joins TRBV25-1 to TRBJ1-2; D remains ambiguous. The V end lost 4 bases, the J end lost 7 bases, and 16 bases lay between the germline ends. The germline V gene has CDR1 MGHDK and CDR2 SYGVNS. This CDR3 comprises 14 residues.

This chain uses TRBV7-9 with TRBJ1-6; D remains ambiguous. V was shortened by 3 bases and J by 8 bases, with 14 bases between the two germline ends. Germline V CDR1 and CDR2: SEHNR, FQNEAQ (reference sequence). The CDR3 consists of 15 residues. CDR3 sequence reads: CASSLDPRTDSPLHF. The CDR3 DNA reads as TGTGCCAGCAGCTTGGACCCGAGGACGGATTCACCCCTCCACTTT.

The V and J genes are TRBV5-7 and TRBJ1-1; TRBD1 matches at 8 bases. TRBV5-7 is placed among ORFs of uncertain function. The J segment lost 8 bases and the V segment lost 4 bases, leaving 13 bases of the junction unmatched. This CDR3 has 15 amino acids. The CDR3 region is CASSTRTGTRIEAFF. The CDR3 DNA reads as TGTGCCAGCAGCACCCGGACAGGGACACGTATCGAAGCTTTCTTT.

This clonotype was seen at least ten times. The chain recombines TRBV2 with TRBJ2-5; D might be TRBD1 (6 bases). Deletions cut 8 bases from V and 5 bases from J, with 15 bases between. The V gene's germline CDR1 is SNHLY and CDR2 FYNNEI. This CDR3 contains 13 residues. The CDR3 DNA is TGTGCCAGCGTCGGGCACAGGGTGGAGACCCAGTACTTC. Protein product: CASVGHRVETQYF.